This T cell receptor (beta chain) was recorded in a study of radiation and T cells in renal cell carcinoma. Study results and caveats: Pretreatment tumor biopsies were lacking, so baseline clonotypes are unknown.

Sample time point: baseline pretreatment blood. This sample's treatment: 15 Gy SBRT to primary tumor, nephrectomy 4 weeks later. Blood was sampled at baseline, 2 weeks and 4 weeks after SBRT. The germline V gene has CDR1 MDHEN and CDR2 SYDVKM. CDR3 length equals 13 residues. V lost 2 bases and J 2 bases, leaving 6 bases between the germline ends. Sequencing was performed with immunoSEQ multiplex PCR; in TCRdb, only in-frame clones are kept and a portion is missing. The data show about 150,000 clones, 88% seen once. About this clone: Its antigen remains unidentified.

J is TRBJ1-2 and V is TRBV28, with D tentatively TRBD1 (5 bases). Sequences were derived from blood, sampled from a patient whose treatment included radiotherapy and nephrectomy. This clonotype was obtained from a woman aged 70-85 years with renal cell carcinoma. The DNA of the CDR3 is TGTGCCAGCAGTTTACGGGGGAACTATGGCTACACCTTC. This translates into CASSLRGNYGYTF.